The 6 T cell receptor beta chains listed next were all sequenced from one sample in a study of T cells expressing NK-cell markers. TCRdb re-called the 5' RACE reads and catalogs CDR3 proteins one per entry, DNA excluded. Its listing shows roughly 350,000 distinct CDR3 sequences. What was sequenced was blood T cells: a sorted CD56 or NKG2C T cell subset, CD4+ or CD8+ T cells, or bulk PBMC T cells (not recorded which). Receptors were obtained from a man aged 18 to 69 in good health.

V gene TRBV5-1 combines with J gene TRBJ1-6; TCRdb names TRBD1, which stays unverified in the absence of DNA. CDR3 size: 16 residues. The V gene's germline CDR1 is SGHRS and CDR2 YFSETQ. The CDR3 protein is CASSSQGSSYNSPLHF.

CDR3: CASSEGSGGAREQFF. The chain couples TRBV7-3 to TRBJ2-1; with no DNA, the TCRdb D assignment of TRBD2 cannot be verified. The CDR3 spans 15 residues. CDR1 and CDR2 (germline): SGHTA, FQGTGA.

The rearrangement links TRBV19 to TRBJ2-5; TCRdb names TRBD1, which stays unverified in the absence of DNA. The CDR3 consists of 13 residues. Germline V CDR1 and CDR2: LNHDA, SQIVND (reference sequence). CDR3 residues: CASSSNRGETQYF.

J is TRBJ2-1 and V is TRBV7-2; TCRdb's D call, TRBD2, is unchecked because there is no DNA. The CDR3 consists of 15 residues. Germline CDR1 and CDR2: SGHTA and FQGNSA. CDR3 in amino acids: CASSKLAPSYNEQFF.

The CDR3 loop reads CASSLVGAKNIQYF. The rearrangement uses TRBV12-3 or TRBV12-4 and TRBJ2-4. This CDR3 contains 14 residues.

CDR3 loop: CASSYSKGRGNTIYF. The V call is TRBV6-5, the J call TRBJ1-3; TCRdb names TRBD1, which stays unverified in the absence of DNA. The CDR3 has 15 amino acids. The germline gives CDR1 MNHEY, CDR2 SVGAGI.